This T cell receptor beta chain derives from a study of patients and donors after allogeneic stem cell transplantation. TCRdb re-called the RT-PCR reads with MiXCR, one entry per CDR3 protein. The sample lists roughly 960,000 distinct CDR3 sequences; roughly 18% were seen once. This receptor was identified in a human donor who was either an allogeneic HSCT recipient or a stem cell or donor lymphocyte infusion donor (not recorded which). It is not recorded whose cells these are; they may come from a transplant donor. The specimen sequenced was blood, either unsorted or a sorted T cell fraction (not recorded which).

CDR3 sequence (DNA): TGTGCCAGCGGTACTTCGGGGCCCCTCCACTTT. Translation gives CASGTSGPLHF. V is TRBV6-5 and J is TRBJ1-6; no reliable D call. Trimming shortened V by 8 bases and J by 13 bases, and 12 bases separated the two germline ends. Germline V gene sequence: CDR1 MNHEY, CDR2 SVGAGI. The CDR3 runs 11 residues.